The rows below give T cell receptor beta chains drawn from one sample of a study of T cell repertoires in cytomegalovirus infection. Their recognized antigens are unknown. One entry per CDR3 protein results from TCRdb running MiXCR on the reads. The profile covers 100,000 to 150,000 distinct CDR3 sequences, with 32% appearing a single time and about 53% taken by the ten largest. The specimen was CD8+ T cells from cultured PBMCs, collected from culture after CMV antigen stimulation. The receptors here all came from a human donor in good health (CMV status not recorded). Some clones in this sample may be carry-over from other donors' samples. The CDR3 runs from the conserved cysteine through the conserved F or W. Fields, in order: J gene, V gene, CDR3 protein.

TRBJ1-1	TRBV7-9	CASIPFKVGDTEAFF
TRBJ1-1	TRBV20-1	CSAEASYTEAFF
TRBJ1-6	TRBV27	CASSPGTGGASLHF
TRBJ2-7	TRBV7-9	CASSFTGYEQYF
TRBJ2-7	TRBV29-1	CSVEDEPGQGPYEQYF
TRBJ1-2	TRBV5-6	CASSPGQGDYGYTF
TRBJ2-3	TRBV7-6	CASSTVELDTQYF
TRBJ1-1	TRBV25-1	CASSPDREVSEAFF
TRBJ1-2	TRBV4-3	CASSQDWRGGYGYTF
TRBJ2-1	TRBV11-2	CASSLILAGAHEQFF
TRBJ2-1	TRBV14	CASSQEKGLNYNEQFF
TRBJ1-1	TRBV28	CASSFFESTEAFF
TRBJ1-5	TRBV19	CASSNRDGGNQPQHF
TRBJ2-3	TRBV10-3	CAISERATQPIASTDTQYF
TRBJ1-6	TRBV25-1	CASSDYFPRDKIRSPLHF
TRBJ2-3	TRBV7-8	CASSLSYSTDTQYF
TRBJ1-4	TRBV11-2	CASSLGIFGRDEKLFF
TRBJ2-3	TRBV7-9	CASSPPGGTDTQYF
TRBJ2-3	TRBV7-2	CASSLAHGTDTQYF
TRBJ1-5	TRBV25-1	CASSPRGRGESYDESGSNQPQHF
TRBJ1-1	TRBV7-3	CASSLIPVDEGWTEAFF
TRBJ2-3	TRBV7-9	CASSLVQLFLAGATDTQYF
TRBJ2-2	TRBV10-3	CAISRDKTFTGELFF
TRBJ1-6	TRBV6-5	CASSYSEYGGRSPLHF
TRBJ2-7	TRBV7-8	CASSLGPSGEWEQYF
TRBJ2-1	TRBV11-3	CASSLPGRVHEQFF
TRBJ2-3	TRBV27	CASSPTMGGGTDTQYF
TRBJ2-3	TRBV7-6	CASSWRGGSEDTQYF
TRBJ2-1	TRBV7-2	CASSFLADPYNEQFF
TRBJ1-3	TRBV6-2/TRBV6-3	CASSGRDRGTSGNTIYF
TRBJ2-1	TRBV11-2	CASSTGLAGLSSYNEQFF
TRBJ2-2	TRBV6-5	CASSPGTVETGELFF